This T cell receptor (beta chain) was captured by sequencing in a study of blood T cell repertoires in COVID-19. On the study more broadly: COVID-19 samples, acute and convalescent, were from the United States, Italy and Spain. PBMCs, B-cell-depleted T cells, or T cells were the source of the cDNA or gDNA that made up the material.

CDR3 size: 16 residues. The germline V and J ends were trimmed by 4 bases and 7 bases, with 23 bases remaining between them. The germline CDR1 and CDR2 sequences are SGHVS and FNYEAQ. Original data processing: Amplification from reference gene primers served as the basis for estimated nucleated cell counts. Here immunoSEQ multiplex PCR was the method, and the copy in TCRdb shows in-frame clones only, minus some. V and J calls and clone size are copied from that table; D and trimming were computed from the DNA. The table shows about 90,000 clones, with 70% to 90% occurring only once. The TCR was taken from a man at least 80 years old with active or convalescent COVID-19. Sequencing input: peripheral blood. This sequence joins TRBV7-6 and TRBJ2-7; D perhaps matches TRBD2 (6 bases). The CDR3 spells CASSSQGPSRAGEQYF. CDR3 sequence (DNA): TGTGCCAGCAGCTCCCAGGGACCCTCAAGGGCGGGGGAGCAGTACTTC.